Listed below are T cell receptor beta chains from one sample, sequenced in a study of blood T cell repertoires in COVID-19. Here immunoSEQ multiplex PCR was the method, and the copy in TCRdb shows in-frame clones only, minus some. The sample holds hundreds of thousands of clones, about 88% seen once. Sequencing was done on a sample of PBMCs or T cells enriched from blood (not recorded which). These receptors came from a woman aged 50 to 60 who had recovered from COVID-19. Both conserved end residues are part of each CDR3. A D gene is named only where the DNA matches it firmly. Size values are once, few and many counts, or a class for expanded clones, and some rows have none.

DNA	CDR3	V	D	J	size
TGTGCCAGCAGCCAACTAGCTGCGAGGGAGACCCAGTACTTC	CASSQLAARETQYF	TRBV14	NA	TRBJ2-5	NA
TGTGCCAGCAGCGGTGGGGGGAACTATGGCTACACCTTC	CASSGGGNYGYTF	TRBV28	NA	TRBJ1-2	NA
TGTGCCAGCAGCCCCCTAGCGGGAGCCGGGGAGCTGTTTTTT	CASSPLAGAGELFF	TRBV3-1/TRBV3-2	TRBD2	TRBJ2-2	NA
TGTGCCAGCAGCTTTGGTCAGACTAACTATGGCTACACCTTC	CASSFGQTNYGYTF	TRBV5-6	NA	TRBJ1-2	NA
TGTGCCTGGAGCCAGGAGGGGTGGCAGCCCCAGCATTTT	CAWSQEGWQPQHF	TRBV30	NA	TRBJ1-5	NA
TGTGCCAGCAGTTACAGGGGATATTTGAGCACTGAAGCTTTCTTT	CASSYRGYLSTEAFF	TRBV6-5	NA	TRBJ1-1	NA
TGTGCCAGTAGTCTGACAGTTAACTATGGCTACACCTTC	CASSLTVNYGYTF	TRBV19	NA	TRBJ1-2	NA
TGTGCCAGCAGTTTCTTTCGCGGAGTCCTATACAATGAGCAGTTCTTC	CASSFFRGVLYNEQFF	TRBV6-5	NA	TRBJ2-1	NA
TGTGCCACCAGTGAGCATTCTTACAGGGGGAACACCGGGGAGCTGTTTTTT	CATSEHSYRGNTGELFF	TRBV24-1	TRBD1	TRBJ2-2	NA
TGTGCCAGTAGAATCCGGGGTACTCAAGAGACCCAGTACTTC	CASRIRGTQETQYF	TRBV19	NA	TRBJ2-5	NA
TGTGCCAGCAGCTTGGGCGTTGGGGCCGGCACCGGGGAGCTGTTTTTT	CASSLGVGAGTGELFF	TRBV5-4	NA	TRBJ2-2	few
TGTGCCAGCTCACCGTCGGCAGGGGACTATGGCTACACCTTC	CASSPSAGDYGYTF	TRBV18	NA	TRBJ1-2	NA
TGTGCCAGCTTCCCCACAAGAAACACTGAAGCTTTCTTT	CASFPTRNTEAFF	TRBV18	NA	TRBJ1-1	few
TGTGCCACCAAGAACAGACTGAACACTGAAGCTTTCTTT	CATKNRLNTEAFF	TRBV24-1	NA	TRBJ1-1	NA
TGTGCCAGCCGCCGGGACGGGAGCATCGATGAGCAGTTCTTC	CASRRDGSIDEQFF	TRBV2	NA	TRBJ2-1	NA
TGCAGCGTCCAAGGGACAGGGTCCCTGAACACTGAAGCTTTCTTT	CSVQGTGSLNTEAFF	TRBV29-1	TRBD1	TRBJ1-1	NA
TGTGCCACCAGCAGAGTGGACAGACCAGATTCACCCCTCCACTTT	CATSRVDRPDSPLHF	TRBV15	NA	TRBJ1-6	NA
TGTGCCAGCAGGGACACAGGGGACGAAAAACTGTTTTTT	CASRDTGDEKLFF	TRBV27	TRBD1	TRBJ1-4	NA
TGTGCCAGCAGTCTCACACGGGGAACTGAAGCTTTCTTT	CASSLTRGTEAFF	TRBV28	NA	TRBJ1-1	NA
TGTGCCAGCAGCTCACACAACGCTGGGACAGAAAAAGCTTTCTTT	CASSSHNAGTEKAFF	TRBV5-5	TRBD1	TRBJ1-1	NA
TGTGCCAGTAGCGTCGGACTAGCGGGAGGTTCCACAGATACGCAGTATTTT	CASSVGLAGGSTDTQYF	TRBV19	TRBD2	TRBJ2-3	NA
TGTGCCAGCCCAGGGACAGATAATAGCAATCAGCCCCAGCATTTT	CASPGTDNSNQPQHF	TRBV7-2	TRBD1	TRBJ1-5	NA
TGTGCCAGCAGTGACTCATCAGGGTTCGGCGGCTACACCTTC	CASSDSSGFGGYTF	TRBV6-4	NA	TRBJ1-2	NA
TGTGCCAGCAGTAACCGGGACAGTAATTCACCCCTCCACTTT	CASSNRDSNSPLHF	TRBV2	TRBD1	TRBJ1-6	NA
TGTGCCAGCAGTTCGGGACTAGCTTTCGATGAGCAGTTCTTC	CASSSGLAFDEQFF	TRBV7-2	TRBD2	TRBJ2-1	NA
TGTGCCAGCAGTCAACAGGGGATCCGCAATCAGCCCCAGCATTTT	CASSQQGIRNQPQHF	TRBV16	TRBD1	TRBJ1-5	NA
TGTGCCAGCAGTCAAACAATCCTGGACAGCGCTGAAGCTTTCTTT	CASSQTILDSAEAFF	TRBV6-6	NA	TRBJ1-1	NA
TGTGCCAGCAGTTTATCGAAGGGGGGGCGCCGGACTGAAGCTTTCTTT	CASSLSKGGRRTEAFF	TRBV27	NA	TRBJ1-1	NA
TGTGCCAGCGCAGGGAGGGCTACGCAGTATTTT	CASAGRATQYF	TRBV2	TRBD2	TRBJ2-3	few
TGTGCCAGCAGCAAAGGGGCAAATGAAAAACTGTTTTTT	CASSKGANEKLFF	TRBV7-3	NA	TRBJ1-4	few
TGTGCCTGGAGTTCGGGACAGGGCTCAACTAATGAAAAACTGTTTTTT	CAWSSGQGSTNEKLFF	TRBV30	TRBD1	TRBJ1-4	NA
TGTGCCAGCAGTATCCTGAGCGGGAGGGGCACAGATACGCAGTATTTT	CASSILSGRGTDTQYF	TRBV28	TRBD2	TRBJ2-3	once
TGTGCCAGTAGTATACGGGGAGGTTCCCAGCATTTT	CASSIRGGSQHF	TRBV19	NA	TRBJ1-5	NA
TGTGCCAGTAGTATCTGGGACAGGCCCCACGAGCAGTACTTC	CASSIWDRPHEQYF	TRBV19	TRBD1	TRBJ2-7	once
TGTGCCAGCAGCCAGGGACAGGGGGTCTACGAGCAGTACTTC	CASSQGQGVYEQYF	TRBV3-1/TRBV3-2	TRBD1	TRBJ2-7	NA
TGTGCCAGCAGCACACAGGGCTACGAGCAGTACTTC	CASSTQGYEQYF	TRBV14	NA	TRBJ2-7	few
TGTGCCACGACTAGCGGGAGTCCAGATACGCAGTATTTT	CATTSGSPDTQYF	TRBV7-2	TRBD2	TRBJ2-3	NA
TGCGCCAGCAGCAAGAACACGATCTCTGGAAACACCATATATTTT	CASSKNTISGNTIYF	TRBV10-1	NA	TRBJ1-3	once
TGTGCCAGTAGTCCCGGGACAGGAAGGCTCTATGAGCAGTTCTTC	CASSPGTGRLYEQFF	TRBV19	TRBD1	TRBJ2-1	NA
TGTGCCAGCAGGGACCGGGAGGTCGGCGAGCAGTACTTC	CASRDREVGEQYF	TRBV12-3/TRBV12-4	TRBD2	TRBJ2-7	NA
TGTGCCAGCAGTTTCATCAGGGCAGATACGCAGTATTTT	CASSFIRADTQYF	TRBV27	NA	TRBJ2-3	few
TGTGCCAGCACGGATGCGAACAGCGGGGAGCTGTTTTTT	CASTDANSGELFF	TRBV27	NA	TRBJ2-2	NA
TGTGCCAGCTCAGAGACAGGGGGTCATGGGGCCAACGTCCTGACTTTC	CASSETGGHGANVLTF	TRBV18	TRBD1	TRBJ2-6	NA
TGCAGTGCTAGTTCCAGTCGGGATGAGCAGTTCTTC	CSASSSRDEQFF	TRBV20-1	NA	TRBJ2-1	once
TGTGCCTGGAGTGTACTGGCCGGGGATTATGAAGCTTTCTTT	CAWSVLAGDYEAFF	TRBV30	NA	TRBJ1-1	NA